This T cell receptor beta chain was identified in a study of tumor-infiltrating lymphocytes in primary liver carcinoma. Without any cell sorting, roughly 18-34 mg of bulk tissue yielded co-extracted RNA and DNA. The authors made TCR beta cDNA from 400 to 550 ng total RNA with a constant-region primer. Employing slightly modified ARM-PCR, three nested multiplex PCR rounds were run, and these gave rise to the TCR beta libraries. TRBV1-TRBV30 forward primers and a C-beta reverse primer were used in the first two PCR rounds, which each ran for approximately 10 cycles. TCRdb re-called the multiplex PCR reads with MiXCR, one entry per CDR3 protein. The sample contains fewer than 90,000 distinct CDR3 sequences, over 60% of which appear only once. The germline gives CDR1 SGHAT, CDR2 FQNNGV. The CDR3 has 14 residues. About this clonotype itself: At one boundary the junction diverges from the germline segment, which might be a read error.

Material: liver tumor tissue from sampling region 1. This sample's subset: tumor region T1, superior pole. The receptor was isolated from a man aged 35 to 55 with primary liver carcinoma and hepatitis B virus infection. This chain joins TRBV11-2 and TRBJ2-1, with 11 bases identical to TRBD2. The DNA for the CDR3 is TGTGCAAACAGCTCGGGACTAGCGGTCAATAAGCAGTTCTTC. This translates into CANSSGLAVNKQFF.